This passage covers 24 T cell receptor beta chains from one sample sequenced in a study of Graves' ophthalmopathy and Graves' hyperthyroidism (dated by TCRdb to between 2017 and 2018). Data came from an Illumina HiSeq 2000. For repertoire sequencing, TCR beta CDR3 regions were amplified from RNA transcripts. A first-round RT-PCR used HTBI primers with the Qiagen OneStep RT-PCR kit, followed by a second-round multiplex PCR, size selection and purification. The public sequencing data were trimmed at Q25 with fastp and processed into clonotypes with MiXCR by TCRdb, which kept only in-frame beta chains. Entries are consolidated by CDR3 protein sequence, retaining the most common genes and DNA. The table for this sample lists roughly 220,000 distinct CDR3 sequences; about 47% of them were counted only once. Of the sample, around 47% falls within the top ten clones. Sequencing input: peripheral blood. The receptors were sampled from an adult man with Graves' ophthalmopathy.

This clonotype was seen more than once but under ten times. This rearrangement joins TRBV2 to TRBJ2-5, with D unclear. The CDR3 loop spans 15 amino acids. Germline values: CDR1 SNHLY, CDR2 FYNNEI. Trimming removed 3 bases at V and 1 base at J, with 12 bases between. As DNA, the CDR3 is TGTGCCAGCAGTGATTCAGGTTCACGCCAAGAGACCCAGTACTTC. It is translated as CASSDSGSRQETQYF.

The V gene is TRBV5-1, the J gene TRBJ2-7; no firm D call. Per the germline V gene, CDR1 is SGHRS and CDR2 is YFSETQ. Deletions cut 0 bases from V and 1 base from J, with 5 bases between. There are 13 residues in the CDR3. The CDR3 bases are TGCGCCAGCAGCTTGGAGCAGTCCTACGAGCAGTACTTC. Its translation is CASSLEQSYEQYF.

This clonotype came up a few times. The rearrangement uses TRBV16 and TRBJ1-4, with 7 bases identical to TRBD1. The CDR3 sequence is 15 residues long. V was pared by 0 bases and J by 6 bases, with 4 bases of the junction left unmatched. Germline CDR1 KGHSY, CDR2 FQNENV. The CDR3 reads CASSQSYRGDEKLFF. CDR3 DNA: TGTGCCAGCAGCCAATCCTACAGGGGAGATGAAAAACTGTTTTTT.

This clonotype was counted only a few times. J is TRBJ1-1 and V is TRBV19, with a weak D call TRBD1 (6 bases). The germline V and J ends were trimmed by 2 bases and 1 base, with 17 bases remaining between them. CDR3 length: 17 amino acids. CDR1 is LNHDA and CDR2 is SQIVND in the germline V gene (reference sequence). This CDR3 reads CASSISQGIRSNTEAFF. The DNA of the CDR3 is TGTGCCAGTAGTATAAGCCAGGGGATACGATCGAACACTGAAGCTTTCTTT.

V is TRBV12-3 or TRBV12-4 and J is TRBJ2-2; 12 nucleotides match TRBD1. The trim removed 4 bases at V and 7 bases at J, leaving 7 bases unmatched. The CDR3 contains 16 residues. For the CDR3, the DNA is TGTGCCAGCAGTTCCCGGGACAGGGGGCGGAGCGGGGAGCTGTTTTTT. Translating gives CASSSRDRGRSGELFF.

This sequence joins TRBV12-3 or TRBV12-4 and TRBJ2-5; 7 nucleotides line up with TRBD2. The CDR3 is 16 residues long. V gave up 4 bases and J gave up 3 bases; unmatched junction bases: 11. CDR3 residues: CASSSPGLSGKETQYF. The CDR3 bases are TGTGCCAGCAGTTCCCCAGGGCTGAGCGGGAAAGAGACCCAGTACTTC.

The chain uses TRBV19 and TRBJ1-6; unclear D gene. Germline CDR1 and CDR2: LNHDA and SQIVND (reference sequence). The V and J ends lost 3 bases and 9 bases respectively, with 15 bases between them. The CDR3 sequence is 15 residues long. DNA of the CDR3: TGTGCCAGTAGTATCCCCGCCGAACGTTCTTCACCCCTCCACTTT. Its protein product is CASSIPAERSSPLHF.

The rearrangement links TRBV6-5 to TRBJ1-2, with 9 bases fitting TRBD1. The CDR3 spans 15 residues. J lost 8 bases, V lost 5 bases, and 12 bases had no gene match. Germline values: CDR1 MNHEY, CDR2 SVGAGI. The CDR3 bases are TGTGCCAGCAGTGAGGGGACAGGGAGGCCCAGCGGCTACACCTTC. Translated: CASSEGTGRPSGYTF.

The chain combines TRBV7-8 with TRBJ2-7, with unresolved D. The end of the DNA is better explained by TRBJ2-1, so the J call may be wrong. Per germline, CDR1 SGHVS and CDR2 FQNEAQ. CDR3 size: 13 residues. CDR3 loop: CASSLDRLDEQFF. The CDR3 DNA reads TGTGCCAGCAGCTTAGACCGGCTCGATGAGCAGTTCTTC.

This rearrangement joins TRBV6-6 to TRBJ1-1; D not certain. There are 11 residues in the CDR3. V lost 7 bases and J 3 bases, leaving 6 bases between the germline ends. The germline V gene has CDR1 MNHNY and CDR2 SVGAGI (reference sequence). The CDR3 sequence is CASTSYTEAFF. DNA for the CDR3: TGTGCCAGCACCTCCTACACTGAAGCTTTCTTT.

V gene TRBV12-3 or TRBV12-4 combines with J gene TRBJ1-4; weak D call: TRBD1 (5 bases). The CDR3 is 15 residues long. With 3 bases removed from V and 5 bases from J, the gap between germline ends came to 13 bases. The CDR3 loop reads CASSFGGATNEKLFF. For the CDR3, the DNA is TGTGCCAGCAGTTTTGGGGGAGCGACGAATGAAAAACTGTTTTTT.

The chain has TRBV6-5 and TRBJ1-1, with TRBD1 as a possible D gene (6 bases). CDR1 and CDR2 from the germline V gene are MNHEY and SVGAGI. CDR3 size: 13 residues. Trimming stripped 5 bases from V and 3 bases from J, with 10 bases between. The DNA of the CDR3 is TGTGCCAGCAGTCCGGACAGTTACACTGAAGCTTTCTTT. As protein: CASSPDSYTEAFF.

This clonotype has just a few counts. The junction does not match germline at one end; this may be a read error. The chain carries TRBV5-8 and TRBJ2-7; TRBD1 or TRBD2 may be the D gene (6 bases each). CDR3 length: 15 amino acids. CDR1 SGHTS and CDR2 YDEGEE come from the germline V gene. CDR3 coding DNA: TGCGCCAGCAGCTTGGAGGGGGGCGATCTCTACGAGCAGTACTTC. Translating it yields CASSLEGGDLYEQYF. Full variable domain (outside the CDR3, taken from reference TRBV5-8 and TRBJ2-7): EAGVTQSPTHLIKTRGQQATLRCSPISGHTSVYWYQQALGLGLQFLLWYDEGEERNRGNFPPRFSGRQFPNYSSELNVNALELEDSALYLCASSLEGGDLYEQYFGPGTRLTVT.

This clonotype was counted between two and nine times. The chain uses TRBV2 and TRBJ1-3; a weak D match, TRBD1 (5 bases). Trimming left V 4 bases short and J 2 bases short, with 18 bases between. The CDR3 sequence is 17 residues long. The germline CDR1 and CDR2 sequences are SNHLY and FYNNEI. This CDR3 is CASSVTGPLSTGNTIYF. In DNA, the CDR3 is TGTGCCAGCAGTGTGACGGGACCGCTCTCGACTGGAAACACCATATATTTT. The variable domain in full, completed from reference TRBV2 and TRBJ1-3, reads EPEVTQTPSHQVTQMGQEVILRCVPISNHLYFYWYRQILGQKVEFLVSFYNNEISEKSEIFDDQFSVERPDGSNFTLKIRSTKLEDSAMYFCASSVTGPLSTGNTIYFGEGSWLTVV.

This CDR3 is CASGSAGGEQYF. For the CDR3, the DNA is TGTGCCAGCGGGTCGGCGGGGGGGGAGCAGTACTTC. The rearrangement links TRBV25-1 to TRBJ2-7, with TRBD2 matching 9 bases. This CDR3 is built from 12 residues. Germline assignment: CDR1 MGHDK and CDR2 SYGVNS. With 8 bases clipped from V and 7 bases from J, the junction kept 6 bases outside the gene matches.

V gene TRBV5-4 combines with J gene TRBJ2-5, with 12 bases lining up with TRBD1. Germline loops: CDR1 SGHNT, CDR2 YYREEE (reference sequence). The J segment lost 1 base and the V segment lost 4 bases, leaving 5 bases of the junction unmatched. The CDR3 contains 16 residues. This CDR3 is CASSERDRGLQETQYF. The CDR3 bases are TGTGCCAGCAGCGAGCGGGACAGGGGGCTCCAAGAGACCCAGTACTTC.

This clonotype was detected only a few times. The chain recombines TRBV19 with TRBJ1-3; D might be TRBD1 (5 bases). This CDR3 has 13 residues. Germline V gene data show CDR1 as LNHDA and CDR2 as SQIVND (reference sequence). V was pared by 5 bases and J by 2 bases, with 7 bases between. This CDR3 is CASSGTAGNTIYF. Written as DNA, the CDR3 is TGTGCCAGTAGTGGGACTGCTGGAAACACCATATATTTT.

This clonotype was observed a few times. This chain links TRBV15 with TRBJ1-6, with D tentatively TRBD1 (6 bases). The germline V gene encodes CDR1 LNHNV and CDR2 YYDKDF (reference sequence). The CDR3 extends over 16 amino acids. V shed 1 base and J shed 9 bases, with 16 bases lying between them. The CDR3 region is CATSRGGGPQFSPLHF. The DNA of the CDR3 is TGTGCCACCAGCAGAGGGGGGGGCCCGCAGTTTTCACCCCTCCACTTT.

Concerning this clonotype: The CDR3 does not end in the conserved phenylalanine or tryptophan, so this is likely a read error. The chain couples TRBV5-1 to TRBJ1-1, with D unclear. This CDR3 contains 14 residues. V lost 1 base and J lost 3, with 10 bases in between. In germline, CDR1 is SGHRS, CDR2 YFSETQ. CDR3 in DNA: TGCGCCAGCAGCTTGCAGGACCCTGACACTGAAGCTTTCCTT. It codes for CASSLQDPDTEAFL.

This chain connects TRBV9 to TRBJ1-6; D is unresolved. Trimming took off 0 bases at V and 11 bases at J, with 9 bases between the two ends. This CDR3 is built from 13 residues. Germline assignment: CDR1 SGDLS and CDR2 YYNGEE. CDR3 DNA sequence: TGTGCCAGCAGCGTAGAGTCGGGGACACCCCTCCACTTT. This encodes CASSVESGTPLHF. Full variable domain (remainder filled in from reference TRBV9 and TRBJ1-6): DSGVTQTPKHLITATGQRVTLRCSPRSGDLSVYWYQQSLDQGLQFLIQYYNGEERAKGNILERFSAQQFPDLHSELNLSSLELGDSALYFCASSVESGTPLHFGNGTRLTVT.

J is TRBJ2-1 and V is TRBV19, with 9 bases identical to TRBD1. The germline V gene encodes CDR1 LNHDA and CDR2 SQIVND (reference sequence). J lost 6 bases, V lost 6 bases, and 6 bases had no gene match. The CDR3 sequence is 14 residues long. CDR3 in amino acids: CASRRDRDPNEQFF. In DNA, the CDR3 is TGTGCCAGTAGGCGGGACAGGGACCCCAATGAGCAGTTCTTC.

The CDR3 nucleotides are TGTGCCAGCAGCCAGATTCGCTCAGGGGGTGGCTACACCTTC. Residues: CASSQIRSGGGYTF. The rearrangement uses TRBV11-2 and TRBJ1-2; 7 bases map to TRBD1. CDR1 and CDR2 (germline): SGHAT, FQNNGV. The CDR3 consists of 14 residues. Trimming cost V 5 bases and J 7 bases; bases outside gene matches: 10.

This rearrangement joins TRBV7-9 to TRBJ2-7; tentative D call: TRBD1 (6 bases). CDR1 SEHNR and CDR2 FQNEAQ come from the germline V gene (reference sequence). With 1 base removed from V and 1 base from J, the gap between germline ends came to 26 bases. This CDR3 spans 20 amino acids. CDR3 sequence (DNA): TGTGCCAGCAGCTTAGTTTTCCGGGACACGGATCGGGGAAAGTCCTACGAGCAGTACTTC. Translated, it gives CASSLVFRDTDRGKSYEQYF.

As to this clonotype: This sequence may be a read error, since a much larger clone differs from it by one base. This chain joins TRBV29-1 and TRBJ1-2; 8 bases agree with TRBD1. From germline, CDR1 is SQVTM and CDR2 ANQGSEA. The CDR3 has 12 residues. J gave up 6 bases and V 0 bases, and 0 bases lay outside the gene matches. The CDR3 sequence: CSVEETGDGYTF. The CDR3 coding sequence is TGCAGCGTTGAAGAGACAGGGGATGGCTACACCTTC.